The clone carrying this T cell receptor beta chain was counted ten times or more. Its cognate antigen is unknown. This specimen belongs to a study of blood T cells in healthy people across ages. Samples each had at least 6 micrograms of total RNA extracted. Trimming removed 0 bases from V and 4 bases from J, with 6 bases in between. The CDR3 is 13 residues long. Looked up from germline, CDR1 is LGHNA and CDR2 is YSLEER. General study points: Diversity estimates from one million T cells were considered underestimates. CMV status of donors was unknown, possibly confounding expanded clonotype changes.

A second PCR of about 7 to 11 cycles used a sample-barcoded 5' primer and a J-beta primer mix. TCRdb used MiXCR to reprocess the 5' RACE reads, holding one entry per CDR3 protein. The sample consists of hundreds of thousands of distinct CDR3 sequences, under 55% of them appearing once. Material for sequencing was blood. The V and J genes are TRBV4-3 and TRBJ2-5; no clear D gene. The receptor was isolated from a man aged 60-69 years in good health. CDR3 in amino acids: CASSQDLRETQYF. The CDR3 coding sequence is TGCGCCAGCAGCCAAGATCTTAGAGAGACCCAGTACTTC.